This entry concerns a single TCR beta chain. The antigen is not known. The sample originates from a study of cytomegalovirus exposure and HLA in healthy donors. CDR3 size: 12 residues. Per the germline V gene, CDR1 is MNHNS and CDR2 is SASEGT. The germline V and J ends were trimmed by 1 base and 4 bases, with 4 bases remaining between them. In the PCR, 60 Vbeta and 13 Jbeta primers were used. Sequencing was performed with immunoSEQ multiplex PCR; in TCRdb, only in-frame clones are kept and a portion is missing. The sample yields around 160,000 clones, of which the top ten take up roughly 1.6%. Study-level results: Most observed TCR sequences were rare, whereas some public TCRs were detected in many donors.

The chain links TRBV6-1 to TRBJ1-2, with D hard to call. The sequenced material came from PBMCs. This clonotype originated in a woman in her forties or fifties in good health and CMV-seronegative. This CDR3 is CASSEDSYGYTF. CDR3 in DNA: TGTGCCAGCAGTGAAGACAGCTATGGCTACACCTTC.